What follows describes a single T cell receptor (beta chain). Its binding antigen is unknown. Qualities for individual bases were not recorded, and no much larger clone is one base off. V is clipped by 4 bases and J by 2 bases, and the sequence between their germline boundaries is 14 bases long. The CDR3 spans 15 residues, from the cysteine through the phenylalanine. Of the read, only the CDR3 DNA is kept; its 45 bases are in frame from base 1. The CDR1 and CDR2 encoded by the germline V gene are SGHVS and FNYEAQ. Library creation used the immunoSEQ multiplex PCR assay. A mixture of 60 forward primers for TCR Vbeta segments and 13 reverse primers for TCR Jbeta segments was used in the multiplex PCR. The CDR3 region of rearranged TCR beta genes was amplified from genomic DNA by a multiplex PCR assay. Amplified TCR beta libraries were sequenced as 87-base-pair reads on the Illumina HiSeq System. The original methods were these. A later analysis counted about 80 million unique TCR beta chains across the 640 or so repertoires, and 10 million to 11 million of these chains were shared by at least two donors. Raw reads were error-corrected and collapsed into unique sequences with a nearest-neighbor algorithm that merged closely related sequences to remove PCR and sequencing errors. Alignment of CDR3 sequences to IMGT reference sequences was used to assign V, D and J gene segments. For a sequence to be retained, at least a six-nucleotide match to both a V gene segment and a J gene segment was required. A rearrangement counted as productive if the CDR3 had no stop codons and remained in frame with V and J, and every other rearrangement counted as non-productive. Following IMGT convention, CDR3 was defined as the stretch from the second conserved V-encoded cysteine up to the conserved J-encoded phenylalanine. In an earlier analysis of 587 of the donors, sequences lacking an unambiguous match to a single V gene segment were excluded. In an earlier analysis of 500 to 750 of the donors, V segments were called functional above 56.7% productive rearrangements and were called segregating when the between-donor standard deviation exceeded 5%. A statistical classification framework was built to diagnose cytomegalovirus status from the catalog of TCR beta chain sequences. In a later analysis, TCR nucleotide sequences were compared against IMGT/GENE-DB human TR gene sequences so that V and J genes could be assigned. In a later analysis, CDR3 sequences and most-parsimonious VDJ recombination scenarios were assigned using the TCRdist pipeline. In a later analysis, every TCR beta chain was defined by the combination of its CDR3 amino acid sequence and its V-gene family, and reads without a unique V-gene family were dropped. To address suspected cross-contamination and a sequencing artifact, a later analysis removed 592 highly shared, low-generation-probability nucleotide sequences. A later analysis calculated a clonal expansion index for each public chain from normalized within-repertoire ranks of inferred template counts. In a later analysis, generation probabilities were computed with a VDJ recombination model fitted to out-of-frame rearrangements, and the resulting probabilities were checked against IGoR. In a later analysis, hypergeometric tests were used to score TCR-TCR, TCR-HLA and TCR-CMV co-occurrence, with a repertoire-size bias correction applied to TCR pairs. In a later analysis, false discovery rates were estimated by permuting HLA or CMV assignments 20 times. In a later analysis, co-occurring TCRs were grouped using DBSCAN, and TCRdist sequence similarity was added for clustering within HLA-allele-positive subsets. Repertoires with fewer than 30,000 or more than 120,000 public chains, plus five repertoires with anomalous nucleotide sharing, were excluded from co-occurrence clustering. This is the immuneACCESS table as TCRdb keeps it, with only in-frame sequences that have V and J called. A part of the clones is gone; compared with another copy, unresolved V genes explain less than half, and the rest is unexplained. The DNA was the basis for D and trimming; V, J and clone size are from that table. Here the sample has 150,000 to 170,000 clones; around 75% occur a single time. The ten top clones hold approximately 1.3% of the sample.

The data were taken from a study of cytomegalovirus exposure and HLA in healthy donors (dated by TCRdb to 2016 to 2017). With regard to the full study: According to an earlier analysis of 550 to 700 of the donors, 200 million or so T cells yielded some 120 million unique TCR beta sequences and about 300 Gb of sequence data. An early release covering more than 500 HLA-typed donors comprised around 300 gigabases of sequencing data and around 85 million unique TCR sequences. Of the roughly 400 genotyped donors, around 81% fell in the genetic ancestry cluster associated with self-reported Caucasian donors. The study aimed to test whether signatures of past pathogen exposure could be identified by cataloging public T cell receptors. The study profiled the T cell repertoires of about 720 subjects by immunosequencing and related them to cytomegalovirus serostatus. Along with the 666-subject first cohort, a separate validation cohort of some 130 different subjects was used. High-throughput TCR immunosequencing, statistical association of individual TCRs with disease status, and machine learning were combined to predict cytomegalovirus infection status. To study patterns of TCR occurrence, a later analysis re-analyzed previously published TCR beta repertoires from under 750 donors and added high-resolution HLA genotyping. Rather than using new phenotypic data, the later analysis identified candidate immune exposures from TCR beta sequences and from how often those sequences occurred across donors. An earlier analysis of 587 of the donors used high-throughput TCR beta sequencing to judge whether each TCR beta V gene segment behaved as functional or pseudogenic. Donor age, sex, ethnicity and CMV serostatus were collected together with the repertoire data. In a later genetic analysis, genome-wide SNP genotypes for about 55% of the roughly 700 donors were used, and that subset was treated as a discovery cohort. All discovery cohort repertoires had been generated on a single sequencing platform. HLA typing covered class I and class II loci at four-digit resolution. Typing coverage varied by locus: about 629-640 donors for A, B, C, DRB1 and DQB1; roughly 520 for DQA1; 600 to 610 for DPA1; around 490 for DPB1. Five DR-DQ haplotypes were treated as single units for association and clustering because of strong linkage in the cohort. On average, around 240,000 unique TCR beta nucleotide sequences were sequenced per donor among fewer than 500 genotyped donors of the cohort, with roughly 18% of those sequences being non-productive. Beyond this particular receptor, the publication reports: Correlated functional status among segregating V segments might be attributable to linkage disequilibrium, but an unknown experimental factor could not be ruled out. Because some donors lacked HLA typing at each locus, the association tests relied only on the typed subset. CMV serostatus was the only immune exposure information available for the cohort. Specific HLA alleles were associated with 15,000 to 20,000 TCR beta sequences at a false discovery rate of 0.05 in a later analysis. The presence/absence analyses assumed that sequencing depth was roughly uniform across donors, and that assumption may not be true. According to a later analysis, most CMV-associated TCR beta chains appeared to be HLA-restricted, and the HLA associations seemed to be driven largely by CMV exposure. When HLA alleles, especially DR and DQ, strongly co-occurred, attributing TCR associations to individual alleles was difficult. A later genetic analysis associated a missense DCLRE1C variant with V-gene and J-gene trimming of TCR beta chains, and an independent cohort replicated the association. The authors suggested that the approach could potentially be generalized to other disease states and immunological phenotypes. According to a later analysis, TCR association rates differed among HLA loci, with DRB1 alleles showing the most associated TCRs and HLA-C alleles showing the fewest. Only TCR beta chains were sequenced in this cohort, and the absence of alpha or paired-chain data limited detectable features. The sequencing pipeline was judged likely to have produced a cluster of highly shared sequence variants as a technical artifact. Across donors, most TCR sequences were observed very rarely, whereas some public TCRs were present in many individuals. A further reported finding was that TCR beta sequences accurately predicted the HLA-A and HLA-B alleles for most subjects in the first cohort. A later analysis found that HLA-associated TCR beta chains were more clonally expanded and had lower generation probabilities than equally common non-associated chains. A later genetic analysis reported fewer N-insertions in productive TCRs among donors in an Asian-associated ancestry cluster than the roughly 620-donor mean. Some IMGT-functional V segments, including TRBV6-2 and TRBV6-3, could not be told apart with the 87-base-pair reads, so those segments were excluded. The earlier analysis of some 560 of the donors excluded 15 to 20 rarely observed V segments, including chromosome 9 orphons, because counts were too low. In vitro tests confirmed that a few of the cytomegalovirus-associated TCR beta chains recognize cytomegalovirus antigens. A later analysis reported that several top co-occurrence clusters appeared linked to parvovirus B19, influenza, CMV and Epstein-Barr virus. In the study, some 160 TCR beta chains were listed as associated with cytomegalovirus. In an earlier analysis of 500 to 650 of the donors, most TCR beta V segments appeared in productive rearrangements about 87% or about 30% of the time, broadly matching IMGT annotations. Cytomegalovirus status was reported to be diagnosed by the classifier with high specificity and sensitivity in both the original and validation cohorts.

The cohort consisted of 666 healthy bone marrow donors. Cohort members were all nominally healthy when sampled, although unrecorded immune exposures were likely present. The donor was CMV seronegative and belonged to the group of over 300 seronegative cohort members. A peripheral blood sample was provided by each donor, and peripheral blood mononuclear cells were used for TCR beta sequencing. The Qiagen DNeasy Blood Extraction Kit was used to extract genomic DNA from the blood cell samples. The chain employs TRBV7-6 and TRBJ2-5; the D gene is perhaps TRBD2, from 5 matching bases. What was sequenced was PBMCs. The receptor was isolated from a man younger than 30 in good health and CMV-seronegative. CDR3 loop: CASSSIQRPQETQYF. The nucleotides are TGTGCCAGCAGCTCGATACAGCGGCCACAAGAGACCCAGTACTTC. Where the CDR3 stops, the reference TRBV7-6 and TRBJ2-5 genes take over; the full variable domain is GAGVSQSPRYKVTKRGQDVALRCDPISGHVSLYWYRQALGQGPEFLTYFNYEAQQDKSGLPNDRFSAERPEGSISTLTIQRTEQRDSAMYRCASSSIQRPQETQYFGPGTRLLVL.